These T cell receptor beta chains were read from a single sample in a study of cytomegalovirus exposure and HLA in healthy donors. TCRdb's table, derived via immunoSEQ multiplex PCR, lists solely in-frame clones and lacks some. The repertoire holds some 110,000 clones, with 79% as singletons. Sequenced: PBMCs. The receptor set was obtained from a woman aged 18-29 years in good health and CMV-seropositive. Both conserved end residues are trimmed from each CDR3.

TRBJ2-7 TRBV6-5 ASSYSTSGVYEQY
TRBJ2-1 TRBV30 AWSKGWRAARNEQF
TRBJ1-4 TRBV10-3 AISESREKLF
TRBJ2-5 TRBV7-2 ASSNPGLRETQY
TRBJ2-2 TRBV7-8 ASSSSGTGWTGELF
TRBJ2-7 TRBV9 ASSADTGSGSEQY
TRBJ2-7 TRBV7-3 ASSSGAGSTYEQY
TRBJ2-1 TRBV15 ATSRVSGFSYNEQF
TRBJ2-4 TRBV9 ASSVGRELAKNIQY
TRBJ2-7 TRBV9 ASSGGQGLYEQY
TRBJ1-1 TRBV25-1 ASSAPDRTLNTEAF
TRBJ2-3 TRBV9 ASSVSTGTQY
TRBJ1-5 TRBV28 ASSFIGQSNQPQH
TRBJ1-1 TRBV6-1 ASSEGYLEAF
TRBJ2-3 TRBV14 ASSPLGGSRGHTQY
TRBJ2-1 TRBV5-4 ASSWWAGKYNEQF
TRBJ1-2 TRBV30 AWTLGTSEANYGYT
TRBJ1-2 TRBV6-5 ASSYSSTGLNYGYT
TRBJ1-3 TRBV28 ASSSLMSSGNTIY
TRBJ2-1 TRBV6-1 ASRLAGVNEQF
TRBJ1-5 TRBV7-9 ASSRISGQGKDQPQH
TRBJ2-3 TRBV23-1 ASSQHRTSGIVDTQY